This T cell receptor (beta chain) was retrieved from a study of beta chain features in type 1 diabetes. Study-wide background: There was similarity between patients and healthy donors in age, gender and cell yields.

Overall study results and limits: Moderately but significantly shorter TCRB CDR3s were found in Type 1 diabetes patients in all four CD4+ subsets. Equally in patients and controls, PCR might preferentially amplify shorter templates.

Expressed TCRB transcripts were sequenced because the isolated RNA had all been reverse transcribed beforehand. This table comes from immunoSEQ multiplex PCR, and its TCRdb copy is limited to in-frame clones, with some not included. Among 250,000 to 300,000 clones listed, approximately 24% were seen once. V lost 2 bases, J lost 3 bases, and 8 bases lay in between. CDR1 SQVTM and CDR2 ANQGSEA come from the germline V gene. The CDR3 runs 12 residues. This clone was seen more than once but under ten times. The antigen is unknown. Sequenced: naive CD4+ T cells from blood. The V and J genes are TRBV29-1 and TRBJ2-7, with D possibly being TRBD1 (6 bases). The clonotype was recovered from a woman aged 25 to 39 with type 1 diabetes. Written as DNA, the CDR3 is TGCAGCGTTGAAAAGGACAGCTACGAGCAGTACTTC. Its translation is CSVEKDSYEQYF.